The entry below describes one T cell receptor (beta chain). This clone has more than one count but fewer than ten. The specificity of this receptor is unknown. An end of the junction differs from the germline gene, which may be a read error. TCRbeta CDR3 regions were amplified from genomic DNA by means of the immunoSEQ Assay, a bias-controlled multiplex PCR. Per the original workflow: Nucleated cell counts per sample were estimated from amplification of reference gene primers within the assay. Sequence reads were collapsed and filtered to measure the absolute abundance of every unique TCRbeta CDR3 rearrangement. For each sample, productive Simpson clonality was calculated as the square root of Simpson's diversity index over productive rearrangements. TCRdb holds this immuneACCESS table with in-frame rearrangements only. Some clones are missing; in checked studies, unresolved V genes explain under half, and the rest has no known cause. V, J and clone size are taken as reported in that table, and D and trimming were inferred from the DNA itself. In all, the sample holds roughly 380,000 clones, and approximately 89% of those were seen once. Around 4% of the sample rests with the top ten.

The data belong to a study of blood T cell repertoires in COVID-19 (TCRdb year 2020). Regarding the research as a whole: Samples covering the acute and convalescent phases of COVID-19 were provided by collaborators in the United States, Italy and Spain. The material from the prospective study consisted of cDNA or gDNA derived from T cells, B-cell-depleted T cells, or PBMCs. The dataset comprised deeply sampled blood TCRbeta repertoires from subjects exposed to, actively infected with, or recovered from COVID-19. The repertoires were released in a freely available public database intended as a resource for research on the immune response to SARS-CoV-2. The samples were drawn from two sources: the first 160 participants of the ongoing ImmuneRACE study, and 1,254 subjects contributed by 6 global collaborators. The sample metadata nearly always contained a de-identified subject ID, COVID-19 status, age in years and sex. HLA class I and class II types, where available, came from metadata supplied by the sample provider rather than from assay-based typing.

Taken from cysteine to phenylalanine, the CDR3 has 12 residues. Only the CDR3 portion is preserved as DNA: 36 bases, with reading frame beginning at the first base. As encoded in the germline V gene, CDR1 is ENHRY while CDR2 is SYGVKD. In Seattle, one collaborating source enrolled patients while the infection was active and tracked those patients longitudinally over the course of disease. Collaborating institutions collected whole blood in K2EDTA tubes following their own protocols. For TCRbeta analysis, collaborators shipped samples as frozen whole blood, isolated PBMCs, or DNA extracted from either of those sample types. Overall study outcomes, separate from this receptor: The quantity of clinical and demographic metadata differed by source and by participant and was supplied without curation.

The sequence was obtained from a woman aged 60-75 years with COVID-19, enrolled during active disease. The V gene is TRBV10-3 and the J gene is TRBJ1-1; TRBD1 matches 8 bases in the middle. Sample: peripheral blood. In nucleotides, the sequence is TGTGCCGTCAGGGGGCAGAACACTGAAGCTTTCTTT. It specifies CAVRGQNTEAFF.